This T cell receptor (beta chain) was obtained from a study of blood T cell repertoires in COVID-19. At the level of the study: Sources were T cells, B-cell-depleted T cells, or PBMCs; the material itself was cDNA or gDNA.

The germline V gene encodes CDR1 SNHLY and CDR2 FYNNEI. The ends were cut back, 2 bases at V and 4 bases at J, with 8 bases in the middle. The CDR3 contains 13 residues. Per the original data handling: Quantification of nucleated cells was approximated via reference gene primer amplification. The table came from immunoSEQ multiplex PCR; TCRdb's copy has only in-frame clones and leaves some out. V, J and clone size were drawn from that table, and D and trimming were deduced from the DNA. This sample carries about 410,000 clones, just over 85% of them seen once, and the ten largest clones take over 1.3%.

Sample: peripheral blood. The chain joins TRBV2 to TRBJ1-2; maybe TRBD1 (6 bases). The TCR sequence derives from a woman under 40 with active or convalescent COVID-19. The chain's CDR3 is CASSEQDSYGYTF. CDR3 DNA sequence: TGTGCCAGCAGTGAACAGGACAGCTATGGCTACACCTTC.